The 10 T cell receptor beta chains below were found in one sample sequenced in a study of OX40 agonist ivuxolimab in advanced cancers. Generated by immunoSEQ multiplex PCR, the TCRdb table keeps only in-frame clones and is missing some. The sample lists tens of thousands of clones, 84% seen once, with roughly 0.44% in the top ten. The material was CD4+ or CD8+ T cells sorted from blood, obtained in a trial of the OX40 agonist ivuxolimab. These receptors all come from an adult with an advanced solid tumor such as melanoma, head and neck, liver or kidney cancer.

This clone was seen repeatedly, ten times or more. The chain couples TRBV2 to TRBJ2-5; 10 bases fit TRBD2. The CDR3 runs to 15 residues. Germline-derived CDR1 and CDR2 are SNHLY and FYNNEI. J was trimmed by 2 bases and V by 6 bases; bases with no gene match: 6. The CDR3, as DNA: TGTGCCAGCAGAACTAGCGGGGCGCCACAAGAGACCCAGTACTTC. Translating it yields CASRTSGAPQETQYF.

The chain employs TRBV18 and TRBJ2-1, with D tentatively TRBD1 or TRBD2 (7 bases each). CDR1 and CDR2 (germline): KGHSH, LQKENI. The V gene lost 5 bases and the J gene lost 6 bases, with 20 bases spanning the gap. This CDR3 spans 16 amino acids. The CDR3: CASSIGGGLVLNEQFF. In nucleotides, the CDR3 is TGTGCCAGCTCAATAGGGGGCGGACTAGTGCTCAATGAGCAGTTCTTC.

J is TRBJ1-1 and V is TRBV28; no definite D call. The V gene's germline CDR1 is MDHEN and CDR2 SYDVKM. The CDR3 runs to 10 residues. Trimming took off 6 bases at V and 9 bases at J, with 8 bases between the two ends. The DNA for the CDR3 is TGTGCCAGCAGAGGACCTCAAGCTTTCTTT. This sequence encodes CASRGPQAFF.

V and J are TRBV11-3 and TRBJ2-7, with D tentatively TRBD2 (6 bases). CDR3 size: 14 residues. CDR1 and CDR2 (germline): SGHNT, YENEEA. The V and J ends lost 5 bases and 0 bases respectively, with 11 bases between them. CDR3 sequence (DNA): TGTGCCAGCAGCCCCGACGGGAGCTCCTACGAGCAGTACTTC. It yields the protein CASSPDGSSYEQYF.

The CDR3 coding sequence is TGTGCCAGTAGTAGGGATCTGAACTATGGCTACACCTTC. Its translation: CASSRDLNYGYTF. V usage is TRBV19 and J usage is TRBJ1-2, with D unresolved. The germline V and J ends were trimmed by 4 bases and 2 bases, with 8 bases remaining between them. The germline V gene encodes CDR1 LNHDA and CDR2 SQIVND (reference sequence). This CDR3 has 13 amino acids.

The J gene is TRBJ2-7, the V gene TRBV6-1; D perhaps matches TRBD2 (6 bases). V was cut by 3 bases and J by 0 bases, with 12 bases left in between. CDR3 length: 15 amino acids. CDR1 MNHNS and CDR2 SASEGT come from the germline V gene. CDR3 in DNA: TGTGCCAGCAGTGAGCCGGACGGGAGCTCCTACGAGCAGTACGTC. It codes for CASSEPDGSSYEQYV.

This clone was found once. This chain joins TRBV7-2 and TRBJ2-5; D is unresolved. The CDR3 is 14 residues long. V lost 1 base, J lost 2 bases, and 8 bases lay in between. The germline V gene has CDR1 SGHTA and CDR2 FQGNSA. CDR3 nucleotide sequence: TGTGCCAGCAGCTTAGTAATGGGGCAAGAGACCCAGTACTTC. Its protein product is CASSLVMGQETQYF.

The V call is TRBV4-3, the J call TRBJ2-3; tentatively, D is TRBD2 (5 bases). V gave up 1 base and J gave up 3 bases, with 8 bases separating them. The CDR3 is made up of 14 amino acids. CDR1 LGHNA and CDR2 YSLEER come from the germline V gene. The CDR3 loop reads CASSQGGNTDTQYF. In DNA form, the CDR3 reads TGCGCCAGCAGCCAAGGAGGGAATACAGATACGCAGTATTTT.

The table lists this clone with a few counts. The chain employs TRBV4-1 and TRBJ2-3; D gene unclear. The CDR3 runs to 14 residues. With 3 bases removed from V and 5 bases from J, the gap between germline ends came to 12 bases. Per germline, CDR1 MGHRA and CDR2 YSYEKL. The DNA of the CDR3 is TGCGCCAGCAGCCAGGCCCCAGTGGGAGATACGCAGTATTTT. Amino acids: CASSQAPVGDTQYF.

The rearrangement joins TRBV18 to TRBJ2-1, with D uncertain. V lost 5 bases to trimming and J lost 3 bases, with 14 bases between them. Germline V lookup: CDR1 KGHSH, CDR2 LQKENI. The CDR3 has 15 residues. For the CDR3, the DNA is TGTGCCAGCTCATCCGGCAGGCCCTTCTACAATGAGCAGTTCTTC. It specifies CASSSGRPFYNEQFF. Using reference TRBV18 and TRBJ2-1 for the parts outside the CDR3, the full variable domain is NAGVMQNPRHLVRRRGQEARLRCSPMKGHSHVYWYRQLPEEGLKFMVYLQKENIIDESGMPKERFSAEFPKEGPSILRIQQVVRGDSAAYFCASSSGRPFYNEQFFGPGTRLTVL.